In its sample, the clone carrying this T cell receptor (beta chain) was seen many times. Its specificity is not known. The germline gives CDR1 MNHNY, CDR2 SVGAGI (reference sequence). CDR3 length: 14 residues. The junction had 2 bases not matched to a gene; V was cut back by 6 bases and J by 6 bases. This entry comes from a study of breast tumors, draining lymph nodes, adjacent tissues. Study-wide findings and caveats: That most tumor T cells come from lymph nodes remained unproven. Compared with lymph nodes, tumors were less diverse; compared with nontumor tissue, more. Luminal-like breast cancer showed significantly greater tumor-nontumor repertoire similarity than basal-like breast cancer did. Most tumor T cells seemingly derive from lymph node, then expand in tumor.

The lymph nodes were axillary draining lymph nodes from breast cancer patients. TCRdb re-analysed the multiplex PCR reads in MiXCR, keeping a single row per CDR3 protein. Found here are 100,000 or so distinct CDR3 sequences, over 20% of them singletons; the top ten hold 1% to 1.5%. The J gene is TRBJ2-1, the V gene TRBV6-6, with 13 bases lining up with TRBD2. The specimen was axillary lymph node tissue. The source is a female donor with breast cancer. Some clones in this sample may be carry-over from other donors' samples. CDR3 sequence (DNA): TGTGCCAGCAGGCGACTAGCGGGAGGCAATGAGCAGTTCTTC. This sequence encodes CASRRLAGGNEQFF.